The clone carrying this T cell receptor beta chain was observed a single time. Its antigen is still unknown. The assay was immunoSEQ multiplex PCR, and TCRdb's table has in-frame clones only and misses some. The data contain about 47,000 clones, approximately 92% of them seen just once; the ten biggest clones take up roughly 6%. The data are from a study of graft-versus-host responses after intestinal transplantation. Turning to the study itself: Transplants given to recipients were multivisceral, liver-intestinal, or isolated intestinal. Study-level points and caveats: The recipient marrow held GvH clones, and some of them showed up first in ileum or blood. Graft-versus-host to host-versus-graft clonal ratios in allografts were high in patients with graft-donor T cell macrochimerism.

The CDR3 has 13 residues. Between the trimmed V and J ends, which lost 5 bases and 4 bases, there was a span of 11 bases. Germline CDR1 MDHEN, CDR2 SYDVKM. This material consisted of PBMCs, taken 750 to 850 days after a first intestinal transplant, on the day of a second. The TCR comes from a human patient who received an intestinal transplant, so some T cells may come from the graft donor. The chain links TRBV28 to TRBJ2-5; the D gene is possibly TRBD2 (6 bases). The CDR3 sequence is CASSGGIRETQYF. CDR3 coding DNA: TGTGCCAGCAGTGGAGGGATTAGAGAGACCCAGTACTTC.